The present TCR beta chain was sequenced within a study of blood T cell repertoires in COVID-19. Only in-frame clones appear in the TCRdb table, and some are missing; sequencing was by immunoSEQ multiplex PCR. Among roughly 300,000 clones listed, about four fifths were seen once. The CDR3 sequence is 17 residues long. Unmatched junction bases numbered 9, after V lost 0 bases and J lost 6 bases. Germline V gives CDR1 SGHRS, CDR2 YFSETQ. Specimen: peripheral blood. This clonotype originated in a woman in her 50s with acute or convalescent COVID-19. The J gene is TRBJ2-7, the V gene TRBV5-1, with 13 bases lining up with TRBD2. CDR3 DNA: TGCGCCAGCAGCTTGGCCCCGGGACTAGCGGGAAGCGCCGAGCAGTACTTC. It is translated as CASSLAPGLAGSAEQYF.